In this sample, the clone carrying this T cell receptor beta chain turned up a few times. Its antigen is not identified. These data come from a study of CD8 T cells in ankylosing spondylitis. A quantitative 5'-RACE method, one with molecular barcodes, was used to make TCR beta libraries. MiXCR, run by TCRdb on the 5' RACE reads, gives a single entry per CDR3 protein. The data contain 750,000 to 850,000 distinct CDR3 sequences, around 11% of them seen just once; the ten biggest clones take up roughly 0.51%. The germline V gene encodes CDR1 KGHDR and CDR2 SFDVKD. Between the trimmed V and J ends, which lost 5 bases and 7 bases, there was a span of 13 bases. The CDR3 totals 13 residues. Overall study findings and caveats: Earlier authors reported some of these motif variants in reactive arthritis synovial fluid and blood. The authors reported significant enrichment of disease-linked clones in matched ankylosing spondylitis synovial fluid. Ankylosing spondylitis blood appeared to carry a characteristic TCR beta motif of under ten highly homologous variants. CD8+ disease-linked clones were present at relatively low frequencies in blood.

This receptor was taken from a male donor with ankylosing spondylitis. Sequenced input: blood, either unsorted or a sorted T cell fraction (not recorded which). This chain joins TRBV24-1 and TRBJ2-5; D unclear. For the CDR3, the DNA is TGTGCCACCAGTGTGGGTTCCCAATTGACCCAGTACTTC. The encoded protein is CATSVGSQLTQYF.